This T cell receptor (beta chain) stems from a study of beta chain features in type 1 diabetes. Study observations and caveats: Moderate but significant shortening of TCRB CDR3s was recorded in all four CD4+ subsets from Type 1 diabetes patients.

Expressed TCRB transcripts got sequenced, as all isolated RNA was reverse transcribed. This table comes from immunoSEQ multiplex PCR, and its TCRdb copy is limited to in-frame clones, with some not included. The sample holds some 99,000 clones; almost 40% are singletons and the top ten take roughly 0.07%. CDR1 is SGHRS and CDR2 is YFSETQ in the germline V gene. The V and J ends lost 0 bases and 7 bases respectively, with 8 bases between them. The CDR3 consists of 14 residues. Worth noting for this clone: Its antigen is not identified.

Material for sequencing was stem cell memory CD4+ T cells from blood. The receptor's source is a woman in her late teens or twenties in good health. J is TRBJ1-6 and V is TRBV5-1; D unclear. CDR3 sequence: CASSLGERNSPLHF. The DNA for the CDR3 is TGCGCCAGCAGCTTGGGGGAGCGAAATTCACCCCTCCACTTT.